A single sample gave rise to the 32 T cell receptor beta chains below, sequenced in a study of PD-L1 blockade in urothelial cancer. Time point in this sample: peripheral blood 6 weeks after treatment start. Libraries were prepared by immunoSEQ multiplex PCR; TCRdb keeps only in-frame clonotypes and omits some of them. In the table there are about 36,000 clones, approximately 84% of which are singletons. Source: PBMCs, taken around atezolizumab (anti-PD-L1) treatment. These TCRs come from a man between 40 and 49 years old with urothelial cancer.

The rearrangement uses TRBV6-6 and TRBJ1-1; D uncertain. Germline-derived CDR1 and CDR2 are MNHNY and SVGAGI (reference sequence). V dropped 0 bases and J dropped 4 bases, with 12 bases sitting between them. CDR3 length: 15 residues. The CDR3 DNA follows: TGTGCCAGCAGTTACTCGTGGCCTCGAGGCACTGAAGCTTTCTTT. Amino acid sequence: CASSYSWPRGTEAFF.

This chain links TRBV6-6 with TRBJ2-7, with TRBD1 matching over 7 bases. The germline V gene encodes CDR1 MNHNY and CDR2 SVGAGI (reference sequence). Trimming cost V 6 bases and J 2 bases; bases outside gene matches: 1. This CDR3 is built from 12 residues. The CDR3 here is CASRTGAYEQYF. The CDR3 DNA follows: TGTGCCAGCAGAACAGGGGCCTACGAGCAGTACTTC.

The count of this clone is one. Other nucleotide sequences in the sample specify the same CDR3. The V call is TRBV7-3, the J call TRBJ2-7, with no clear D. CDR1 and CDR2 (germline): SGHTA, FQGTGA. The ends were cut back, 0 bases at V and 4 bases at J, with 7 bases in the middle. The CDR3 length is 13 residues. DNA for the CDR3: TGTGCCAGCAGCTTAACATCCCAATACGAGCAGTACTTC. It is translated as CASSLTSQYEQYF.

The chain's CDR3 is CASSAGGAKNIQYF. CDR3 bases: TGCGCCAGCAGCGCAGGGGGGGCCAAAAACATTCAGTACTTC. The rearrangement links TRBV5-1 to TRBJ2-4, with a weak D call TRBD1 (7 bases). V dropped 4 bases and J dropped 1 base, with 9 bases sitting between them. CDR1 and CDR2 from the germline V gene are SGHRS and YFSETQ. This CDR3 contains 14 residues. The full variable domain, its missing parts supplied by reference TRBV5-1 and TRBJ2-4, is KAGVTQTPRYLIKTRGQQVTLSCSPISGHRSVSWYQQTPGQGLQFLFEYFSETQRNKGNFPGRFSGRQFSNSRSEMNVSTLELGDSALYLCASSAGGAKNIQYFGAGTRLSVL.

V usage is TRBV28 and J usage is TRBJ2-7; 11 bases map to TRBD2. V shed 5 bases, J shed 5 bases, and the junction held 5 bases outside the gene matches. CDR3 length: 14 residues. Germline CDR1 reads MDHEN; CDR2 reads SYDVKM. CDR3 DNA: TGTGCCAGCAGTGTCACTAGCGGGAGAAACGAGCAGTACTTC. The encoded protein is CASSVTSGRNEQYF.

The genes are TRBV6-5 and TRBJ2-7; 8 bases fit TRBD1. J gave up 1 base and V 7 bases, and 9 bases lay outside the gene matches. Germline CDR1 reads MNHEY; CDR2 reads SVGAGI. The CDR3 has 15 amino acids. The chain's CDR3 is CASTQGTGGSYEQYF. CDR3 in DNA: TGTGCCAGCACCCAAGGCACAGGGGGATCCTACGAGCAGTACTTC.

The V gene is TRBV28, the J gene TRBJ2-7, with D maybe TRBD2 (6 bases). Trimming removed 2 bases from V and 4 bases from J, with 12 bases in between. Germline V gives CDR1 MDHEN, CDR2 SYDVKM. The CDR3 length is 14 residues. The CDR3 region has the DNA TGTGCCAGCAGTTTAGGAGGGAAGGGTTACGAGCAGTACTTC. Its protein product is CASSLGGKGYEQYF.

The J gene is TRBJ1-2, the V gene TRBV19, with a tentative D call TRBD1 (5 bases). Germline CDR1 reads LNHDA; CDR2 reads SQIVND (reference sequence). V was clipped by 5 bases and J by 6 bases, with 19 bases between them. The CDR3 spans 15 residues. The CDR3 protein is CASSRPAGGENGYTF. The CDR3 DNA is TGTGCCAGTAGTCGTCCTGCCGGGGGAGAAAATGGCTACACCTTC.

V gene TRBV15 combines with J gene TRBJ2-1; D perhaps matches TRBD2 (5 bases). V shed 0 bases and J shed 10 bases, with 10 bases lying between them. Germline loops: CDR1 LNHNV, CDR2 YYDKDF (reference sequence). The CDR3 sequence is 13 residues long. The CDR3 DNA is TGTGCCACCAGCAGAGATCCCCCGGGGGAGCAGTTCTTC. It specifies CATSRDPPGEQFF.

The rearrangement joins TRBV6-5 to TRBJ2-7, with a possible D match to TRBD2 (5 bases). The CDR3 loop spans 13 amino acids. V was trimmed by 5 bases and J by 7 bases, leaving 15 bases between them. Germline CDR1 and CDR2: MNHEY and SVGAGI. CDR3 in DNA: TGTGCCAGCAGTCGCGCGGGCCAGAGGGAGCAGTACTTC. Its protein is CASSRAGQREQYF.

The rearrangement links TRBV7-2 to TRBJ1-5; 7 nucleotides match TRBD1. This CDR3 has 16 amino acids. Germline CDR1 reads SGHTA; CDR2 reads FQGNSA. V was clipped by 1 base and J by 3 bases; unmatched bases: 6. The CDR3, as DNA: TGTGCCAGCAGCTTAGAGGGGGCCTCTAACAATCAGCCCCAGCATTTT. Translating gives CASSLEGASNNQPQHF.

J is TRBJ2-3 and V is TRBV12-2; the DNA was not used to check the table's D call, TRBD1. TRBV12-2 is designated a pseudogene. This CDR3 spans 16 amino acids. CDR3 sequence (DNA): TGTGCAAGTCGCTTAGCTAACAGGGGGTGGGGAGATACGCAGTATTTT. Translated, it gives CASRLANRGWGDTQYF.

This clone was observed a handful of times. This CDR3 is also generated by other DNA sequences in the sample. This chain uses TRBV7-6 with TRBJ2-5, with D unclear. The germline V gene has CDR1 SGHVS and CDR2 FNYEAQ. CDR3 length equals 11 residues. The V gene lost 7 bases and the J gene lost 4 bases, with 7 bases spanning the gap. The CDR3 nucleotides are TGTGCCAGCACAACGGGAGAGACCCAGTACTTC. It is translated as CASTTGETQYF.

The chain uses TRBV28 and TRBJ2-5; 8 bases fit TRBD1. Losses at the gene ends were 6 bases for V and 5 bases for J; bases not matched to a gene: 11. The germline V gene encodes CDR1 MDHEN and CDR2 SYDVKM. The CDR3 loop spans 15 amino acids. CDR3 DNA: TGTGCCAGCAGGTATTCCGGGACAGGAGGGGAGACCCAGTACTTC. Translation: CASRYSGTGGETQYF.

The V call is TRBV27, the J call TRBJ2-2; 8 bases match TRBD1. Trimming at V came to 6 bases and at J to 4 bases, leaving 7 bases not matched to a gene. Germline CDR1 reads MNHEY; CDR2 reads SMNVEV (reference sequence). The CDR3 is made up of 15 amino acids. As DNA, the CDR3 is TGTGCCAGCAGGATCCAGGGGGCAGGCACCGGGGAGCTGTTTTTT. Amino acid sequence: CASRIQGAGTGELFF.

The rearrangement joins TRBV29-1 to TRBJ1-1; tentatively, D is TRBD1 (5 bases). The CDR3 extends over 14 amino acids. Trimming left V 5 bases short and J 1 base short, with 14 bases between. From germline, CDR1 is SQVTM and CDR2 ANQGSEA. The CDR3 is CSVITGRRNTEAFF. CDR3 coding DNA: TGCAGCGTTATTACAGGACGGAGGAACACTGAAGCTTTCTTT.

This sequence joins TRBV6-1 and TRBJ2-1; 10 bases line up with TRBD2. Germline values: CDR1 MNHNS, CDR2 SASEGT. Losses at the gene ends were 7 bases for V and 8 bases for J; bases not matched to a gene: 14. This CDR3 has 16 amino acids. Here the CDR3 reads CASTDFSSGSTDEQFF. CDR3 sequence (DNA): TGTGCCAGCACTGACTTTTCTAGCGGGAGCACAGATGAGCAGTTCTTC.

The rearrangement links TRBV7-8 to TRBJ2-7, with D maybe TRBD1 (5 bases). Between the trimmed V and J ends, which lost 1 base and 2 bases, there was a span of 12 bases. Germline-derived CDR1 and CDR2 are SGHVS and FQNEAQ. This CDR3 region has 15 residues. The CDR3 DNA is TGTGCCAGCAGCTTAGAGGAGCAGGGCACCTACGAGCAGTACTTC. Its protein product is CASSLEEQGTYEQYF.

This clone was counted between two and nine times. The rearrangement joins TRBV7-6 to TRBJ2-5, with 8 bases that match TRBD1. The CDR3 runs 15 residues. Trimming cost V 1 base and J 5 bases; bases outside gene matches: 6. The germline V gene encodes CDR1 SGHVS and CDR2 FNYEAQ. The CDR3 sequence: CASSLGTGNGETQYF. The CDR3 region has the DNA TGTGCCAGCAGCTTAGGGACAGGGAATGGGGAGACCCAGTACTTC. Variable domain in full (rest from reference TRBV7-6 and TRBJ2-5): GAGVSQSPRYKVTKRGQDVALRCDPISGHVSLYWYRQALGQGPEFLTYFNYEAQQDKSGLPNDRFSAERPEGSISTLTIQRTEQRDSAMYRCASSLGTGNGETQYFGPGTRLLVL.

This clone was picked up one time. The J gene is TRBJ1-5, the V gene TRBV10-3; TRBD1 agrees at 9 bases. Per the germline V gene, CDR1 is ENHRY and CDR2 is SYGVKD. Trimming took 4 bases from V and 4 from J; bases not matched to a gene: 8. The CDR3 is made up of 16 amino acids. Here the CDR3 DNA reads TGTGCCATCAGTGGTATCCCGACAGGGGGGAATCAGCCCCAGCATTTT. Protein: CAISGIPTGGNQPQHF.

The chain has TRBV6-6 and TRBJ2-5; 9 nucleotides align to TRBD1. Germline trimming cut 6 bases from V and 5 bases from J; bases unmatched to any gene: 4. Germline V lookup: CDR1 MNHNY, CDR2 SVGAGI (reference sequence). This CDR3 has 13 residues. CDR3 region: CASRTGGGETQYF. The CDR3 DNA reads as TGTGCCAGCAGAACAGGGGGCGGGGAGACCCAGTACTTC.

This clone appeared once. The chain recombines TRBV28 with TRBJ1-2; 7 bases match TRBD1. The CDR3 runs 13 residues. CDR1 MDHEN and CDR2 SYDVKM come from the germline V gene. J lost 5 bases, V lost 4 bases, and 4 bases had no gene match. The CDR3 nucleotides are TGTGCCAGCAGTTCCGTACAGGGGTATGGCTACACCTTC. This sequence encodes CASSSVQGYGYTF.

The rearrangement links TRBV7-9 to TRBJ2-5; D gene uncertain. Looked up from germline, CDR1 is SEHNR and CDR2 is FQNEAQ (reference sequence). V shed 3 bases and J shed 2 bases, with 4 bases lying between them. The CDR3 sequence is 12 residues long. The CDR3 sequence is CASSFPQETQYF. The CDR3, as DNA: TGTGCCAGCAGCTTCCCACAAGAGACCCAGTACTTC.

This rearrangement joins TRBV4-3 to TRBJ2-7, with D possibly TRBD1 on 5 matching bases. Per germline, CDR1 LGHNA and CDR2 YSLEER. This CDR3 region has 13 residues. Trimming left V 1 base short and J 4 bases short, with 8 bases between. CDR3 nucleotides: TGCGCCAGCAGCCAAGGGACACGGTACGAGCAGTACTTC. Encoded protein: CASSQGTRYEQYF.

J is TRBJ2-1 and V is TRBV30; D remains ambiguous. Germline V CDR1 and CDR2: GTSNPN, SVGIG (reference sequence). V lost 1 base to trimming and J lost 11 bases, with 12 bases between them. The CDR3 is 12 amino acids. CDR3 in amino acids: CAWSGVRGKQFF. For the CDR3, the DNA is TGTGCCTGGAGTGGAGTGAGAGGCAAGCAGTTCTTC.

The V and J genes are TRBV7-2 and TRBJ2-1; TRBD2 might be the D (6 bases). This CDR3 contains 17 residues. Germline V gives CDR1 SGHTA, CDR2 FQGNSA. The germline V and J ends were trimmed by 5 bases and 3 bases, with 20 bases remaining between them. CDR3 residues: CASSPSGRGLNYNEQFF. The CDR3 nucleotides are TGTGCCAGCAGCCCGTCCGGGCGGGGCCTCAACTACAATGAGCAGTTCTTC.

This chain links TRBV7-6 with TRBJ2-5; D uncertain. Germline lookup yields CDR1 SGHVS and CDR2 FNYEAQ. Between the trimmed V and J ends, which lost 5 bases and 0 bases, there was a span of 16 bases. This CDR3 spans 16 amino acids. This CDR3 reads CASSPRRAEYQETQYF. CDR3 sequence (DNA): TGTGCCAGCAGCCCCCGCCGCGCGGAGTACCAAGAGACCCAGTACTTC.

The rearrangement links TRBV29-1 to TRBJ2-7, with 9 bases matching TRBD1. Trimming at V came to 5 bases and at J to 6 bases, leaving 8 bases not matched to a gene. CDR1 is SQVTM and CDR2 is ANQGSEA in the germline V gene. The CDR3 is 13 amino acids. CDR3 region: CSVRGQGTSEQYF. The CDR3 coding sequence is TGCAGCGTTAGGGGACAGGGAACTAGCGAGCAGTACTTC.

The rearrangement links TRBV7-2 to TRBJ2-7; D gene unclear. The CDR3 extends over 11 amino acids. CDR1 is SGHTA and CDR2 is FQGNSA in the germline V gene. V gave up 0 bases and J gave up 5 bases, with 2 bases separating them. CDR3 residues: CASSLADEQYF. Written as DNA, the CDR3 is TGTGCCAGCAGCTTAGCCGACGAGCAGTACTTC.

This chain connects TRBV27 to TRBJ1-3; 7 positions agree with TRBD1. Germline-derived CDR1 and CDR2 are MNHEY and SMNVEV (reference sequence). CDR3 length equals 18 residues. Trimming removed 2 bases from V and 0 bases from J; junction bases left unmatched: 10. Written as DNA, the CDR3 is TGTGCCAGCAGTTTAGTTATCCGACAGGGTCCCTCTGGAAACACCATATATTTT. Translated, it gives CASSLVIRQGPSGNTIYF.

For the CDR3, the DNA is TGTGCCAGCAGCCACGTCCGGACATACTACAATGAGCAGTTCTTC. Translation: CASSHVRTYYNEQFF. V is TRBV28 and J is TRBJ2-1, with D possibly being TRBD1 (5 bases). V lost 6 bases and J lost 3, with 15 bases in between. Germline V CDR1 and CDR2: MDHEN, SYDVKM. CDR3 size: 15 residues.

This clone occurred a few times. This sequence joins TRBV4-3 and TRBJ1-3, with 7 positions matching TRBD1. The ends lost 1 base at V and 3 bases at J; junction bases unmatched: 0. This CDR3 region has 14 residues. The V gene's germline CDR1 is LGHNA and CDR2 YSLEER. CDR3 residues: CASSQGTGGNTIYF. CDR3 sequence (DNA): TGCGCCAGCAGCCAAGGGACAGGTGGAAACACCATATATTTT.